These 18 T cell receptor beta chains originate from one sample sequenced in a study of T cells in women clearing cervical HPV infection. Sequencing used immunoSEQ multiplex PCR; TCRdb keeps in-frame clones, though not all of them. This sample contains about 45,000 clones. Sequenced input: blood buffy coat. The receptors stem from a woman aged 18-69 years with a cervical HPV16 infection that either progressed to CIN3+ or cleared (not recorded which).

A note on this clone: The CDR3 end falls 3 residues outside the read, so it is completed with the germline J gene. V is TRBV24-1 and J is TRBJ1-4; D is unresolved. Germline V CDR1 and CDR2: KGHDR, SFDVKD. The ends were cut back, 12 bases at V and 8 bases at J, with 18 bases in the middle. The CDR3 loop spans 13 amino acids. The CDR3 DNA, read in part, is TGTGCCCTCGTCCGGCCATTAGGGGAAAAA. Translated, it gives CALVRPLGEK. In full, the CDR3 reads CALVRPLGEKLFF.

Turning to this clone: The read terminates 3 residues ahead of where the CDR3 ends, so the germline J gene completes it. This chain connects TRBV5-1 to TRBJ2-1, with D possibly matching TRBD2 (5 bases). This CDR3 is built from 14 residues. V shed 0 bases and J shed 8 bases, with 12 bases lying between them. Germline V CDR1 and CDR2: SGHRS, YFSETQ. CDR3 bases read: TGCGCCAGCAGCTTGGACTGGGGTAGCGATGAG. It encodes CASSLDWGSDE. The whole CDR3 protein reads CASSLDWGSDEQFF.

In the case of this clone: From the germline J gene comes the end of the CDR3, since the read stops 3 residues before it. V gene TRBV20-1 combines with J gene TRBJ1-2, with 9 bases that match TRBD1. Germline V lookup: CDR1 DFQATT, CDR2 SNEGSKA (reference sequence). This CDR3 contains 13 residues. CDR3 DNA, as far as it was read: TGCAGTGCTAGAGAACAGGGGGCTCGGGGC. It translates to CSAREQGARG. The whole CDR3 is CSAREQGARGYTF.

About this clone itself: The sequence runs out 3 residues before the end of the CDR3; the remainder is reconstructed from the germline J gene. The chain uses TRBV2 and TRBJ1-5; 7 bases align to TRBD1. CDR1 and CDR2 (germline): SNHLY, FYNNEI. Losses at the gene ends were 3 bases for V and 3 bases for J; bases not matched to a gene: 8. This CDR3 contains 16 residues. The sequenced part of the CDR3 DNA is TGTGCCAGCAGTGATCAGGGGACAGTAAACAATCAGCCC. The encoded protein is CASSDQGTVNNQP. In full, the CDR3 is CASSDQGTVNNQPQHF.

In the case of this clone: The CDR3 goes on 3 residues after the read ends, and that part is filled in from the germline J gene. The genes are TRBV30 and TRBJ2-3, with TRBD2 identical over 9 bases. Trimming removed 3 bases from V and 0 bases from J; junction bases left unmatched: 7. The CDR3 loop spans 16 amino acids. The germline V gene has CDR1 GTSNPN and CDR2 SVGIG (reference sequence). Partial CDR3 DNA: TGTGCCTGGAGCCCTTATAGCGGGAGAAGCACAGATACG. The encoded protein is CAWSPYSGRSTDT. The CDR3 reads in full as CAWSPYSGRSTDTQYF.

Notes on this clone: The DNA ends 3 residues before the CDR3 does, and the rest of the CDR3 is filled in from the germline J gene. The chain recombines TRBV28 with TRBJ2-3; 13 bases are a match to TRBD2. Germline trimming cut 7 bases from V and 3 bases from J; bases unmatched to any gene: 4. This CDR3 comprises 15 residues. Germline V gene lookup returns CDR1 MDHEN and CDR2 SYDVKM. CDR3 DNA (partial): TGTGCCAGCACCTGGACTAGCGGGGGAACAGATACG. Translation gives CASTWTSGGTDT. The entire CDR3 protein reads CASTWTSGGTDTQYF.

A word on this clone: Coverage ceases 3 residues before the CDR3 finishes, and the germline J gene fills in the end. The chain is built from TRBV7-3 and TRBJ2-2, with D hard to call. Trimming removed 3 bases from V and 6 bases from J, with 8 bases in between. There are 13 residues in the CDR3. Germline CDR1 is SGHTA and CDR2 is FQGTGA. Partial CDR3 DNA: TGTGCCAGCAGCTTTCAGTCCCCCGGGGAG. Protein: CASSFQSPGE. The whole CDR3 is CASSFQSPGELFF.

Note on this clone: The CDR3 end lies 3 residues beyond the end of the read and is filled in from the germline J gene. This chain joins TRBV5-6 and TRBJ1-1, with D perhaps matching TRBD1 (5 bases). CDR3 size: 13 residues. Germline lookup yields CDR1 SGHDT and CDR2 YYEEEE. V was clipped by 3 bases and J by 3 bases, with 9 bases between them. The CDR3 DNA, read in part, is TGTGCCAGCAGCTATTGGGGGGACACTGAA. This sequence encodes CASSYWGDTE. The CDR3, in full, reads CASSYWGDTEAFF.

About this clone itself: The read finishes 3 residues shy of the CDR3 end, and the germline J gene is used to complete it. V usage is TRBV7-6 and J usage is TRBJ1-6; the D gene is possibly TRBD1 (5 bases). From germline, CDR1 is SGHVS and CDR2 FNYEAQ. The ends were cut back, 5 bases at V and 9 bases at J, with 14 bases in the middle. This CDR3 spans 14 amino acids. CDR3 DNA (partial): TGTGCCAGCAGCCCAGGCCGGACACTTTCACCC. It is translated as CASSPGRTLSP. The full CDR3 sequence reads CASSPGRTLSPLHF.

A remark on this clone: The read ends 3 residues before the CDR3 terminus; that terminus is restored from the germline J gene. J is TRBJ2-7 and V is TRBV18; possible D gene TRBD1, 6 bases. The CDR3 length is 13 residues. V lost 3 bases to trimming and J lost 0 bases, with 6 bases between them. Germline V lookup: CDR1 KGHSH, CDR2 LQKENI. CDR3 sequence: CASSPGHSYEQYF. The CDR3 bases that were read are TGTGCCAGCTCACCGGGACACTCCTACGAG.

Note on this clone: The read terminates 3 residues ahead of where the CDR3 ends, so the germline J gene completes it. The J gene is TRBJ1-6, the V gene TRBV6-1; 11 nucleotides align to TRBD1. The CDR3 covers 15 residues. The V and J ends lost 1 base and 7 bases, in that order; junction bases with no gene match: 0. The germline V gene encodes CDR1 MNHNS and CDR2 SASEGT. The sequenced CDR3 bases are TGTGCCAGCAGTGAAGGGACAGGGGGCAATTCACCC. It specifies CASSEGTGGNSP. The full CDR3 is CASSEGTGGNSPLHF.

Comments on this clone: From the germline J gene comes the end of the CDR3, since the read stops 3 residues before it. The chain carries TRBV19 and TRBJ1-3; a possible D gene is TRBD1 (5 bases). Trimming removed 4 bases from V and 0 bases from J, with 10 bases in between. The CDR3 covers 15 residues. In germline, CDR1 is LNHDA, CDR2 SQIVND (reference sequence). CDR3 loop: CASSTSTDSGNTIYF. The CDR3 DNA, read in part, is TGTGCCAGTAGTACCTCGACAGACTCTGGAAACACC.

With respect to this clone: The read falls 3 residues short of the CDR3 end, and the missing part is taken from the germline J gene. This chain joins TRBV20-1 and TRBJ2-1; 9 nucleotides agree with TRBD2. The CDR3 is 14 residues long. Germline lookup yields CDR1 DFQATT and CDR2 SNEGSKA (reference sequence). V shed 5 bases, J shed 9 bases, and the junction held 11 bases outside the gene matches. This CDR3 reads CSAGGGSGSFEQFF. The CDR3 DNA, read in part, is TGCAGTGCTGGGGGGGGTAGCGGGAGTTTTGAG.

As concerns this clone: Read data end 3 residues before the CDR3 end; the end is taken from the germline J gene. This chain uses TRBV7-2 with TRBJ2-1; 9 nucleotides line up with TRBD2. The CDR3 consists of 15 residues. Germline CDR1 and CDR2: SGHTA and FQGNSA. Trimming cost V 3 bases and J 8 bases; bases outside gene matches: 8. The CDR3 DNA, read in part, is TGTGCCAGCAGCTTTAGCGGGAGCGCTTGGGATGAG. Protein: CASSFSGSAWDE. The CDR3 in full is CASSFSGSAWDEQFF.

A note on this clone: The sequence runs out 3 residues before the end of the CDR3; the remainder is reconstructed from the germline J gene. The V call is TRBV2, the J call TRBJ1-2; 8 bases agree with TRBD1. The CDR3 is 12 residues long. Germline V gene lookup returns CDR1 SNHLY and CDR2 FYNNEI. The covered CDR3 bases are TGTGCCAGCAGTACAGACAGGGGCGAC. Amino acid sequence: CASSTDRGD. The CDR3 in its entirety is CASSTDRGDYTF.

Concerning this clone: The read stops 3 residues short of the end of the CDR3; the missing end is completed from the germline J gene. V and J are TRBV7-9 and TRBJ1-1; 7 positions agree with TRBD1. V dropped 5 bases and J dropped 1; count of bases not matched to a gene: 4. Per germline, CDR1 SEHNR and CDR2 FQNEAQ (reference sequence). The CDR3 has 14 residues. CDR3 bases read: TGTGCCAGCAGCCGAGGGACAGCGAACACTGAA. It is translated as CASSRGTANTE. The CDR3 in full is CASSRGTANTEAFF.

Details on this clone: The read halts 3 residues ahead of the CDR3 end, with the missing end drawn from the germline J gene. The chain couples TRBV23-1 to TRBJ1-3, with D perhaps TRBD1 (6 bases). Being an ORF, TRBV23-1 has a function that is uncertain. V was trimmed by 6 bases and J by 2 bases, leaving 14 bases between them. The CDR3 runs to 15 residues. The CDR3: CASSREQGAGNTIYF. The DNA read from the CDR3 is TGCGCCAGCAGCCGAGAACAGGGCGCTGGAAACACC.

Notes on this clone: Read coverage stops 3 residues before the CDR3 terminus; the germline J gene supplies the remainder. This sequence joins TRBV27 and TRBJ2-7, with D maybe TRBD1 (6 bases). Per the germline V gene, CDR1 is MNHEY and CDR2 is SMNVEV (reference sequence). The V gene lost 6 bases and the J gene lost 2 bases, with 23 bases spanning the gap. The CDR3 runs 17 residues. CDR3 residues: CASSPDTGKSGPYEQYF. CDR3 DNA (partial): TGTGCCAGCAGCCCCGACACAGGGAAGTCAGGACCCTACGAG.